What follows are 2 T cell receptor beta chains derived from one specimen sequenced in a study of control samples from healthy donors and cancer patients. Here immunoSEQ multiplex PCR was the method, and the copy in TCRdb shows in-frame clones only, minus some. Among 100,000 or so clones listed, about 86% were seen once. The specimen sequenced was blood. The receptors here all came from a woman aged 45-65 years in good health.

The CDR3 DNA reads as TGTGCCAGTAGTATAGATGTCGGGACAGGGTCCTACGAGCAGTACTTC. It codes for CASSIDVGTGSYEQYF. This sequence joins TRBV19 and TRBJ2-7, with 9 bases that match TRBD1. Germline CDR1 reads LNHDA; CDR2 reads SQIVND (reference sequence). The CDR3 length is 16 residues. V was clipped by 0 bases and J by 1 base; unmatched bases: 4.

V gene TRBV4-2 combines with J gene TRBJ2-3; the D is unclear. CDR1 and CDR2 (germline): LGHNA, YNFKEQ. V was clipped by 1 base and J by 3 bases, with 8 bases between them. The CDR3 spans 14 residues. Here the CDR3 reads CASSQVGGTDTQYF. The CDR3 DNA follows: TGTGCCAGCAGCCAAGTAGGCGGAACAGATACGCAGTATTTT.